Each of the 3 T cell receptor beta chains below was sequenced from the same sample in a study of beta chain features in type 1 diabetes. Since all of the isolated RNA was reverse transcribed, expressed TCRB transcripts were what got sequenced. Sequencing was performed with immunoSEQ multiplex PCR; in TCRdb, only in-frame clones are kept and a portion is missing. The table records under 200,000 clones, roughly 9.1% of them present only once. Material for sequencing was central memory CD4+ T cells from blood. These receptors were collected from a woman under 30 in good health.

This clone appeared a few times. The rearrangement joins TRBV7-2 to TRBJ1-2; possible D gene TRBD1, 6 bases. Looked up from germline, CDR1 is SGHTA and CDR2 is FQGNSA. The germline V and J ends were trimmed by 4 bases and 4 bases, with 13 bases remaining between them. CDR3 length: 14 amino acids. This CDR3 is CASSSLGGPYGYTF. The CDR3 nucleotides read TGTGCCAGCAGCTCCTTGGGGGGGCCCTATGGCTACACCTTC. Variable domain in full (rest from reference TRBV7-2 and TRBJ1-2): GAGVSQSPSNKVTEKGKDVELRCDPISGHTALYWYRQSLGQGLEFLIYFQGNSAPDKSGLPSDRFSAERTGGSVSTLTIQRTQQEDSAVYLCASSSLGGPYGYTFGSGTRLTVV.

This sequence joins TRBV30 and TRBJ1-2; D is unresolved. Trimming took off 2 bases at V and 1 base at J, with 14 bases between the two ends. The CDR3 covers 15 residues. Germline-derived CDR1 and CDR2 are GTSNPN and SVGIG (reference sequence). The CDR3 DNA sequence: TGTGCCTGGAGTCATCCGGCGGGGTATAACTATGGCTACACCTTC. Amino acids: CAWSHPAGYNYGYTF.

This clone was observed a few times. The chain uses TRBV30 and TRBJ2-3; 8 nucleotides line up with TRBD2. Germline CDR1 and CDR2: GTSNPN and SVGIG (reference sequence). The CDR3 totals 12 residues. V lost 8 bases, J lost 6 bases, and 7 bases stayed unmatched. CDR3 bases: TGTGCCGCCAGCGGGAGAGGCGATACGCAGTATTTT. Translating gives CAASGRGDTQYF. The entire variable domain, with the rest obtained from reference TRBV30 and TRBJ2-3, is as follows: SQTIHQWPATLVQPVGSPLSLECTVEGTSNPNLYWYRQAAGRGLQLLFYSVGIGQISSEVPQNLSASRPQDRQFILSSKKLLLSDSGFYLCAASGRGDTQYFGPGTRLTVL.